One T cell receptor (beta chain) is described in this entry. Antigen unknown. The data originate from a study of T cells in Graves' hyperthyroidism and ophthalmopathy. Study results and caveats: In blood, most of the thyroid clonotypes expanded above 0.001 were also present. The model predicted ophthalmopathy a median 6.5 months before onset.

Germline CDR1 reads MDHEN; CDR2 reads SYDVKM. The CDR3 contains 15 residues. Trimming shortened V by 3 bases and J by 2 bases, and 11 bases separated the two germline ends. Authors of the study amplified TCR beta CDR3 regions from RNA transcripts. TCR CDR3 regions were first amplified by RT-PCR with HTBI primers. Via MiXCR, TCRdb re-called the multiplex PCR reads, giving one row per CDR3 protein. The sample holds 400,000 to 600,000 distinct CDR3 sequences, less than 25% seen once. Using 10 ml of fresh peripheral blood, PBMCs were prepared. The material sequenced was blood. The chain couples TRBV28 to TRBJ1-5; unclear D gene. This clonotype was obtained from a man younger than 35 with Graves' hyperthyroidism. The CDR3 DNA sequence: TGTGCCAGCAGTTTGTTAAGTCAGGGCAATCAGCCCCAGCATTTT. This translates into CASSLLSQGNQPQHF.